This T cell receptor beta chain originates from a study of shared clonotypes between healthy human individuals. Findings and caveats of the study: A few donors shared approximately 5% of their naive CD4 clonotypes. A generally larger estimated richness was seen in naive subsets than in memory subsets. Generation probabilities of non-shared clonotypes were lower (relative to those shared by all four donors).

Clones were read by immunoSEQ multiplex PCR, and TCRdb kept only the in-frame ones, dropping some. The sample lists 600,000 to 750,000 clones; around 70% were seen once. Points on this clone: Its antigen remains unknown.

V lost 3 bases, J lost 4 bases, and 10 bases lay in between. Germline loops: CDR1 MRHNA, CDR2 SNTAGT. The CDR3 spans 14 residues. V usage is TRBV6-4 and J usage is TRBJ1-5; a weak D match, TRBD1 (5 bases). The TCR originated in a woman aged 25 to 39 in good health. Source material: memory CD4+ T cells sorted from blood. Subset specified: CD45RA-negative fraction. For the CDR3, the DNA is TGTGCCAGCAGTGAGGGGCAGGGAAATCAGCCCCAGCATTTT. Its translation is CASSEGQGNQPQHF.